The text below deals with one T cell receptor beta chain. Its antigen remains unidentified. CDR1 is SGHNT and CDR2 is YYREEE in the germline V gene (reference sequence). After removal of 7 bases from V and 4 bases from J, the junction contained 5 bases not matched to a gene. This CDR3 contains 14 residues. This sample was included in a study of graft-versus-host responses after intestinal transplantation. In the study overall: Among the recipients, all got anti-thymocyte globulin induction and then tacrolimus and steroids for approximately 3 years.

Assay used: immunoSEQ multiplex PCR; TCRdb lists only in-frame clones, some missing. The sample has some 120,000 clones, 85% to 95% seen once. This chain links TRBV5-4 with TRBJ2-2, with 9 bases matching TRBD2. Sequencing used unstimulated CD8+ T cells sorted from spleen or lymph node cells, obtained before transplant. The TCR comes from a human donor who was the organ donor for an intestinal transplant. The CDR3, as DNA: TGTGCCAGCGGAGCGGGAGGAGTCACCGGGGAGCTGTTTTTT. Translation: CASGAGGVTGELFF.